This T cell receptor (beta chain) was captured by sequencing in a study of shared clonotypes between healthy human individuals. Study-wide findings and caveats: Expectations were that clonotype sharing among donors would be affected by sequencing depth.

Only one count was recorded for this clone. The antigen is unknown. Germline CDR1 and CDR2: SGHRS and YFSETQ. V was pared by 1 base and J by 1 base, with 10 bases between. There are 15 residues in the CDR3. The repertoire was sequenced with immunoSEQ multiplex PCR; TCRdb's copy has only in-frame clones and lacks some. The sample holds roughly 2 million clones, 85% to 95% seen once. This TCR was sampled from a man aged 18 to 30 in good health. The J gene is TRBJ2-3, the V gene TRBV5-1; D might be TRBD1 (5 bases). Sequencing used naive CD4+ T cells sorted from blood. As to subset: CD45RA+ positively selected. The DNA for the CDR3 is TGCGCCAGCAGCTTGTTCGGCAGGGGCACAGATACGCAGTATTTT. Translating gives CASSLFGRGTDTQYF. Looking up the rest from reference TRBV5-1 and TRBJ2-3 gives the full variable domain: KAGVTQTPRYLIKTRGQQVTLSCSPISGHRSVSWYQQTPGQGLQFLFEYFSETQRNKGNFPGRFSGRQFSNSRSEMNVSTLELGDSALYLCASSLFGRGTDTQYFGPGTRLTVL.